The 2 T cell receptor beta chains given below trace back to one sample, sequenced in a study of blood T cell repertoires in COVID-19. The data were produced by immunoSEQ multiplex PCR, yet TCRdb's version contains in-frame clones alone and is incomplete. The sample includes tens of thousands of clones, about nine tenths seen only once; the top ten take about 30%. What was sequenced was peripheral blood. Source of these receptors: a middle-aged man with active or convalescent COVID-19.

This chain joins TRBV5-4 and TRBJ2-5; TRBD2 matches at 13 bases. This CDR3 contains 17 residues. V was clipped by 4 bases and J by 5 bases; unmatched bases: 11. Germline-derived CDR1 and CDR2 are SGHNT and YYREEE (reference sequence). CDR3 DNA: TGTGCCAGCAGCATAGGGACTAGCGGGATCGGGAGGGAGACCCAGTACTTC. Its translation: CASSIGTSGIGRETQYF.

The gene calls are TRBV6-5 and TRBJ1-1; D unclear. The germline V gene has CDR1 MNHEY and CDR2 SVGAGI. The CDR3 runs to 12 residues. V lost 0 bases and J 11 bases, leaving 10 bases between the germline ends. The CDR3 region is CASSYSDGGAFF. CDR3 sequence (DNA): TGTGCCAGCAGTTACTCGGACGGAGGGGCTTTCTTT.